The next 10 T cell receptor beta chains were all read from a single sample in a study of CD8 T cells in ankylosing spondylitis. A single record per CDR3 protein comes from TCRdb applying MiXCR to the 5' RACE reads. In the table there are about 96,000 distinct CDR3 sequences, under 30% of which are singletons. What was sequenced was blood, either unsorted or a sorted T cell fraction (not recorded which). These receptors were obtained from a male donor with ankylosing spondylitis or in good health (not recorded which).

The chain links TRBV5-1 to TRBJ2-3; D remains ambiguous. Per germline, CDR1 SGHRS and CDR2 YFSETQ. The length of the CDR3 is 14 residues. The V end lost 0 bases, the J end lost 5 bases, and 10 bases lay between the germline ends. CDR3 nucleotide sequence: TGCGCCAGCAGCTTGGGTCAGGAAGGAGATACGCAGTATTTT. This encodes CASSLGQEGDTQYF.

V and J are TRBV20-1 and TRBJ1-1, with 8 bases aligning to TRBD1. The germline V gene encodes CDR1 DFQATT and CDR2 SNEGSKA (reference sequence). The CDR3 has 14 residues. V gave up 6 bases and J gave up 4 bases; unmatched junction bases: 10. The CDR3 coding sequence is TGCAGTGCATACAGGGGGGAACTCGCCACTGAAGCTTTCTTT. Protein: CSAYRGELATEAFF.

This clonotype came up a few times. The genes are TRBV5-1 and TRBJ1-6; D is possibly TRBD1 (6 bases). The CDR3 runs to 13 residues. Germline assignment: CDR1 SGHRS and CDR2 YFSETQ. The germline V and J ends were trimmed by 4 bases and 6 bases, with 8 bases remaining between them. CDR3 region: CASSPDSNSPLHF. The CDR3 bases are TGCGCCAGCAGCCCGGACAGTAATTCACCCCTCCACTTT.

This sequence joins TRBV13 and TRBJ2-1; possibly TRBD2 for D (6 bases). Germline V gene data show CDR1 as PRHDT and CDR2 as FYEKMQ (reference sequence). The CDR3 runs to 12 residues. The V end lost 9 bases, the J end lost 8 bases, and 14 bases lay between the germline ends. CDR3 nucleotides: TGTGCCAGTGGAGGGGCCCGATATGAGCAGTTCTTC. It codes for CASGGARYEQFF.

V gene TRBV18 combines with J gene TRBJ2-6, with a tentative D call TRBD1 (5 bases). CDR3 size: 16 residues. V was trimmed by 8 bases and J by 0 bases, leaving 14 bases between them. Germline lookup yields CDR1 KGHSH and CDR2 LQKENI. This CDR3 is CASPTGLSSGANVLTF. CDR3 sequence (DNA): TGTGCCAGCCCTACAGGTCTTAGCTCTGGGGCCAACGTCCTGACTTTC. The variable domain in full, with the rest retrieved from reference TRBV18 and TRBJ2-6, is NAGVMQNPRHLVRRRGQEARLRCSPMKGHSHVYWYRQLPEEGLKFMVYLQKENIIDESGMPKERFSAEFPKEGPSILRIQQVVRGDSAAYFCASPTGLSSGANVLTFGAGSRLTVL.

This chain joins TRBV4-1 and TRBJ2-3; D might be TRBD2 (5 bases). This CDR3 contains 16 residues. CDR1 and CDR2 from the germline V gene are MGHRA and YSYEKL. Between the trimmed V and J ends, which lost 7 bases and 4 bases, there was a span of 21 bases. CDR3 DNA: TGCGCCAGCATGAGGGCACTGGGAGCAATGGCAGATACGCAGTATTTT. Encoded protein: CASMRALGAMADTQYF.

The V gene is TRBV18, the J gene TRBJ2-3, with TRBD1 matching 8 bases. J lost 0 bases, V lost 3 bases, and 5 bases had no gene match. The CDR3 is 16 amino acids. Per germline, CDR1 KGHSH and CDR2 LQKENI. The CDR3 DNA follows: TGTGCCAGCTCACCGCGCCGGGACAGGAGCACAGATACGCAGTATTTT. Its protein is CASSPRRDRSTDTQYF.

This clonotype was counted only a few times. This chain connects TRBV7-9 to TRBJ1-1, with 9 bases identical to TRBD1. The J segment lost 14 bases and the V segment lost 4 bases, leaving 14 bases of the junction unmatched. This CDR3 is built from 14 residues. CDR1 and CDR2 (germline): SEHNR, FQNEAQ (reference sequence). The CDR3 sequence: CASSSSGTGPLFFF. DNA of the CDR3: TGTGCCAGCAGCTCCTCCGGGACAGGGCCCTTGTTCTTCTTT.

This chain connects TRBV28 to TRBJ2-7; tentative D call: TRBD2 (7 bases). This CDR3 has 17 residues. Germline assignment: CDR1 MDHEN and CDR2 SYDVKM. V was pared by 4 bases and J by 3 bases, with 22 bases between. CDR3 protein: CASSSRRGQQLLYEQYV. In DNA form, the CDR3 reads TGTGCCAGCAGTTCCAGGCGGGGGCAGCAGCTCCTCTACGAGCAGTACGTC.

This chain links TRBV9 with TRBJ1-1; 8 nucleotides agree with TRBD1. Germline V gene data show CDR1 as SGDLS and CDR2 as YYNGEE. V lost 4 bases and J lost 1; bases outside the gene matches: 15. This CDR3 comprises 18 residues. DNA of the CDR3: TGTGCCAGCAGCCCCCCACGGGTAGGGACAGGCTCGAACACTGAAGCTTTCTTT. It codes for CASSPPRVGTGSNTEAFF.